This T cell receptor (beta chain) was sequenced during a study of tissue T cells after allogeneic stem cell transplantation. Across the study: Of the grafts for graft-versus-host disease patients, several were unmodified and three CD34-selected.

Study findings and constraints: Anatomically similar tissues had similar TCR repertoires within each patient. The patient cohort was small and clinically heterogeneous, with limited sampling depth.

Germline CDR1 reads MGHDK; CDR2 reads SYGVNS. The CDR3 spans 14 residues. V shed 8 bases and J 2 bases; nucleotides not matched to a gene: 3. In regard to this clone: Its antigen is not known.

Survey-depth TCRbeta CDR3 sequencing reported V/J genes and productive frequencies. The method was immunoSEQ multiplex PCR; TCRdb's version includes in-frame clones alone and lacks a portion of them. The table shows around 98 clones, with approximately 88% occurring only once. The material was spleen tissue, obtained at autopsy. The receptor comes from a female patient aged 40 to 75 with steroid-refractory graft-versus-host disease after an allogeneic stem cell transplant. Some T cells may be graft donor cells. The chain is built from TRBV25-1 and TRBJ2-3; 11 positions agree with TRBD1. The CDR3 DNA reads as TGTGCCAGCGGGGACAGGGGGTACACAGATACGCAGTATTTT. It specifies CASGDRGYTDTQYF.